A selection of T cell receptor beta chains follows, all from one sample in a study of shared T cell receptors in the human thymus. Produced via immunoSEQ multiplex PCR; TCRdb's table is partial and in-frame only. There are hundreds of thousands of clones in the sample; over 75% occur only once, and roughly 0.0097% lies in the top ten. These data are also associated with another study on human thymus T cells.

Source material: thymocytes. These receptors were obtained from a boy under two years old with a congenital heart defect. The CDR3 runs from the conserved cysteine through the conserved F or W. The order of the fields is V gene, clone size, D gene, J gene, CDR3 protein, CDR3 DNA. The D gene is left open where the match is weak. Only some rows state a clone size, as once, few, many or a class for expanded clones.

TRBV4-2	.	.	TRBJ1-4	CASSQVRQNEKLFF	TGTGCCAGCAGCCAAGTCCGCCAGAATGAAAAACTGTTTTTT
TRBV5-1	.	.	TRBJ2-7	CASSLYSGNGHPGEQYF	TGCGCCAGCAGCTTGTATAGCGGTAATGGTCATCCGGGCGAGCAGTACTTC
TRBV5-1	.	TRBD1	TRBJ2-2	CASRPGQNSTGELFF	TGCGCCAGCAGACCGGGACAGAACTCCACCGGGGAGCTGTTTTTT
TRBV6-1	.	.	TRBJ2-3	CATHRVPSTDTQYF	TGTGCCACCCACAGGGTCCCTAGCACAGATACGCAGTATTTT
TRBV10-2	.	TRBD2	TRBJ2-1	CASIKGASGRGNEQFF	TGCGCCAGCATAAAAGGAGCTAGCGGGAGGGGTAATGAGCAGTTCTTC
TRBV11-3	once	.	TRBJ1-1	CASSLGGKPFNTEAFF	TGTGCCAGCAGCTTAGGCGGCAAACCCTTCAACACTGAAGCTTTCTTT
TRBV19	.	TRBD2	TRBJ2-3	CASSIGGTSGGSTDTQYF	TGTGCCAGTAGTATAGGCGGGACTAGCGGGGGAAGCACAGATACGCAGTATTTT
TRBV18	.	TRBD1	TRBJ2-7	CASSPRDRGTYEQYF	TGTGCCAGCTCACCAAGGGACAGGGGGACCTACGAGCAGTACTTC
TRBV6-1	.	.	TRBJ2-7	CASSENPLTGREQYF	TGTGCCAGCAGTGAGAATCCGTTGACAGGCCGCGAGCAGTACTTC
TRBV27	.	.	TRBJ2-7	CASSPSPLTGSYEQYF	TGTGCCAGCAGTCCTTCGCCCTTGACGGGCTCCTACGAGCAGTACTTC
TRBV7-6	.	TRBD1	TRBJ2-5	CASSLAHYNRGLETQYF	TGTGCCAGCAGCTTAGCCCACTATAACAGGGGGTTAGAGACCCAGTACTTC
TRBV15	.	.	TRBJ2-5	CATSRDISLWLTGEETQYF	TGTGCCACCAGCAGAGATATATCATTGTGGCTCACGGGGGAAGAGACCCAGTACTTC
TRBV27	.	TRBD1	TRBJ1-2	CASSPTGNGLGTF	TGTGCCAGCAGTCCGACAGGGAACGGACTTGGGACCTTC
TRBV30	few	TRBD2	TRBJ2-2	CAWTLEEQGLAGFTGELFF	TGTGCCTGGACCCTGGAGGAACAAGGACTAGCGGGCTTCACCGGGGAGCTGTTTTTT
TRBV2	.	TRBD2	TRBJ2-7	CASSEGGSGREQYF	TGTGCCAGCAGTGAAGGGGGTAGCGGGAGAGAGCAGTACTTC
TRBV5-6	few	.	TRBJ2-3	CASSFGHPDTQYF	TGTGCCAGCAGCTTTGGCCACCCAGATACGCAGTATTTT
TRBV5-6	.	TRBD2	TRBJ2-7	CASSSSSGERSYEQYF	TGTGCCAGCAGCTCCTCTAGCGGGGAACGCTCCTACGAGCAGTACTTC
TRBV10-2	.	TRBD2	TRBJ2-1	CASSESTGLADYNEQFF	TGCGCCAGCAGTGAGTCGACGGGACTAGCGGATTACAATGAGCAGTTCTTC
TRBV6-5	.	TRBD2	TRBJ2-2	CASSYERLAGTGELFF	TGTGCCAGCAGTTACGAGCGACTAGCGGGCACCGGGGAGCTGTTTTTT
TRBV21-1	.	.	TRBJ1-1	CASSIVGENTEAFF	TGTGCCAGCAGCATTGTGGGAGAGAACACTGAAGCTTTCTTT
TRBV11-3	.	TRBD1	TRBJ2-7	CASSLRTGQYF	TGTGCCAGCAGCTTGCGGACAGGGCAGTACTTC
TRBV5-6	.	TRBD2	TRBJ2-7	CASSLEGLAGEQYF	TGTGCCAGCAGCTTGGAAGGACTAGCTGGCGAGCAGTACTTC
TRBV15	.	.	TRBJ2-5	CATSRAPTAGEQYF	TGTGCCACCAGCAGAGCCCCGACAGCGGGTGAGCAGTACTTC
TRBV12-5	once	.	TRBJ2-3	CASGLERRTDTQYF	TGTGCTAGTGGTTTGGAGCGTCGCACAGATACGCAGTATTTT
TRBV10-1	.	.	TRBJ2-7	CASSPRQATSYEQYF	TGCGCCAGCAGCCCCAGACAGGCTACCTCCTACGAGCAGTACTTC
TRBV6-1	.	TRBD1	TRBJ1-5	CAGPSGQGANQPQHF	TGTGCCGGGCCATCCGGACAGGGGGCGAATCAGCCCCAGCATTTT
TRBV4-1	.	.	TRBJ2-7	CASSLLAGSSYEQYF	TGCGCCAGCAGTCTACTCGCGGGGAGCTCCTACGAGCAGTACTTC
TRBV5-8	.	.	TRBJ1-4	CASSTRSETNEKLFF	TGTGCCAGCAGCACCCGGAGCGAAACTAATGAAAAACTGTTTTTT
TRBV4-3	.	.	TRBJ1-5	CASSQDWGHSNQPQHF	TGCGCCAGCAGCCAAGATTGGGGACATAGCAATCAGCCCCAGCATTTT
TRBV11-2	.	.	TRBJ2-3	CASSPGSGGGTDTQYF	TGTGCCAGCAGCCCAGGCTCCGGGGGAGGCACAGATACGCAGTATTTT
TRBV7-9	.	.	TRBJ2-7	CASSHDSHEQYF	TGTGCCAGCAGCCACGACTCCCACGAGCAGTACTTC
TRBV5-1	.	TRBD1	TRBJ2-7	CASSPRGQGLRYEQYF	TGCGCCAGCAGCCCTAGAGGACAGGGCTTGCGCTACGAGCAGTACTTC
TRBV4-2	.	.	TRBJ1-1	CASSQGEGRVDTEAFF	TGTGCCAGCAGCCAAGGTGAGGGAAGGGTGGACACTGAAGCTTTCTTT
TRBV10-2	.	.	TRBJ2-2	CASSESQRSNRELFF	TGCGCCAGCAGTGAGTCGCAGCGATCCAACAGGGAGCTGTTTTTT
TRBV5-3	few	.	TRBJ1-3	CARSPAGTRRNTIYF	TGTGCCAGAAGCCCAGCCGGGACACGCCGAAACACCATATATTTT
TRBV28	.	.	TRBJ1-5	CASTRQDGQPQHF	TGTGCCAGCACCCGACAGGACGGTCAGCCCCAGCATTTT
TRBV11-3	.	TRBD2	TRBJ2-1	CASRRTSGAYNEQFF	TGTGCCAGCAGGCGGACTAGCGGAGCCTACAATGAGCAGTTCTTC
TRBV14	few	TRBD1	TRBJ2-7	CASSPKTGGWEQYF	TGTGCCAGCAGCCCAAAGACAGGGGGCTGGGAGCAGTACTTC
TRBV29-1	.	TRBD2	TRBJ2-2	CSVVSEGGVTGELFF	TGCAGCGTTGTGTCTGAGGGAGGGGTTACCGGGGAGCTGTTTTTT
TRBV12-5	.	.	TRBJ1-5	CASGLRGRPGGDQPQHF	TGTGCTAGTGGTTTAAGGGGCAGGCCAGGTGGCGATCAGCCCCAGCATTTT
TRBV19	.	.	TRBJ1-5	CASRQALRNQPQHF	TGTGCCAGTCGACAGGCACTTCGTAATCAGCCCCAGCATTTT
TRBV28	.	TRBD1	TRBJ2-7	CASSTRQGSYEQYF	TGTGCCAGCAGTACCAGACAGGGTTCCTACGAGCAGTACTTC
TRBV15	.	TRBD1	TRBJ1-1	CATSRDRWQGDTEAFF	TGTGCCACCAGCAGAGATCGGTGGCAGGGGGACACTGAAGCTTTCTTT
TRBV10-1	.	.	TRBJ2-1	CASSESGALNEQFF	TGCGCCAGCAGTGAGTCGGGGGCCCTCAATGAGCAGTTCTTC
TRBV27	.	TRBD2	TRBJ2-2	CASSLLGTMTGELFF	TGTGCCAGCAGTTTATTAGGGACTATGACCGGGGAGCTGTTTTTT
TRBV5-4	.	TRBD2	TRBJ2-2	CASSLTRLAGDTNTGELFF	TGTGCCAGCAGCTTGACCAGACTAGCGGGAGACACAAACACCGGGGAGCTGTTTTTT
TRBV7-9	.	.	TRBJ2-7	CASSLAEPTYEQYF	TGTGCCAGCAGCTTAGCGGAGCCTACCTACGAGCAGTACTTC
TRBV4-3	.	TRBD1	TRBJ1-5	CASSQGAGGPQPQHF	TGCGCCAGCAGCCAAGGGGCAGGGGGCCCTCAGCCCCAGCATTTT
TRBV9	.	.	TRBJ1-1	CASSARGGPTGRTEAFF	TGTGCCAGCAGCGCTAGGGGGGGCCCTACAGGGCGAACTGAAGCTTTCTTT
TRBV28	.	.	TRBJ2-7	CASSFSDEQYF	TGTGCCAGCAGTTTCTCCGACGAGCAGTACTTC
TRBV2	.	TRBD2	TRBJ2-7	CARTGTRNPYEQYF	TGTGCCAGAACCGGGACTAGAAACCCCTACGAGCAGTACTTC
TRBV5-5	.	.	TRBJ2-3	CASRADSFTDTQYF	TGTGCCAGCAGAGCGGACAGTTTCACAGATACGCAGTATTTT
TRBV7-2	.	.	TRBJ1-1	CASSLGPAHPRRNTEAFF	TGTGCCAGCAGCTTAGGTCCGGCGCACCCAAGGAGGAACACTGAAGCTTTCTTT
TRBV27	.	TRBD1	TRBJ2-7	CASSYRGDPYEQYF	TGTGCCAGCAGCTACAGGGGGGACCCCTACGAGCAGTACTTC
TRBV18	.	TRBD1	TRBJ1-2	CASSPKFRDRDPKDYGYTF	TGTGCCAGCTCACCCAAATTCCGGGACAGGGATCCCAAGGACTATGGCTACACCTTC
TRBV6-1	.	.	TRBJ1-1	CASSTGDDEAFF	TGTGCCAGCAGTACAGGTGACGATGAAGCTTTCTTT
TRBV19	few	.	TRBJ2-7	CASSSGTQHGQYF	TGTGCCAGTAGTAGCGGAACCCAACACGGGCAGTACTTC
TRBV7-9	.	.	TRBJ2-7	CASSLALPSPYEQYF	TGTGCCAGCAGCTTAGCCCTACCTAGTCCCTACGAGCAGTACTTC
TRBV4-2	.	.	TRBJ2-7	CASSLHNEQYF	TGTGCCAGCAGCCTACACAACGAGCAGTACTTC